The clone carrying this TCR beta chain was recorded at least ten times. No antigen is known for it. This specimen comes from a study of glioma-infiltrating T cells. Regarding the study as a whole: Very few CDR3 sequences were shared between tissue and blood. Above-expected tissue-blood divergence occurred in all gliomas, most in low-grade ones.

TCR alpha and beta CDR3 regions were amplified from RNA using iRepertoire nested multiplex PCR. Tissue mRNA or PBMC total RNA, about 90-450 ng, went into one-step reverse transcription and amplification. TCRdb independently ran MiXCR on the multiplex PCR reads; one entry per CDR3 protein. Here the sample spans 9,500 to 13,000 distinct CDR3 sequences, under 60% being singletons. The CDR3 runs 16 residues. The germline V gene encodes CDR1 SQVTM and CDR2 ANQGSEA. Trimming left V 1 base short and J 6 bases short, with 18 bases between. This clonotype was obtained from a human donor with low-grade glioma or glioblastoma, undergoing nonglioma brain surgery, or in good health (not recorded which). Sequencing was done on a sample of glioma tissue, nonneoplastic brain tissue, or PBMCs (not recorded which). The chain couples TRBV29-1 to TRBJ1-4; possibly TRBD1 for D (6 bases). The CDR3 DNA reads as TGCAGCGTTGAAGTGGGTGGGGCAGGGGCTTATGAAAAACTGTTTTTT. Amino acid sequence: CSVEVGGAGAYEKLFF.